This T cell receptor (beta chain) was profiled in a study of CD8 T cells in ankylosing spondylitis. Notes on the study in general: Blood from ankylosing spondylitis patients appeared to carry a characteristic roughly eight-variant TCR beta motif.

This clonotype turned up a few times. Its target is not known. Per the germline V gene, CDR1 is ENHRY and CDR2 is SYGVKD. The CDR3 length is 14 residues. The V and J ends lost 10 bases and 3 bases respectively, with 17 bases between them. Making use of molecular barcodes, quantitative 5'-RACE generated TCR beta libraries. In TCRdb, the 5' RACE reads were re-called with MiXCR into one record per CDR3 protein. Altogether approximately 220,000 distinct CDR3 sequences are present, 25% to 30% being singletons, with the ten largest covering about 7%. The sample comprised blood, either unsorted or a sorted T cell fraction (not recorded which). The clonotype originates from a male donor with ankylosing spondylitis or in good health (not recorded which). This chain links TRBV10-3 with TRBJ2-3; maybe TRBD2 (5 bases). The CDR3 DNA reads as TGTGCCACTTCAAGGAGCGGCGGTACAGATACGCAGTATTTT. Its protein is CATSRSGGTDTQYF.